The TCR beta chain described here comes from a study of T cell changes during pregnancy in multiple sclerosis. The data were produced by immunoSEQ multiplex PCR, yet TCRdb's version contains in-frame clones alone and is incomplete. The sample records some 80,000 clones, roughly 96% being singletons. The specimen comprised peripheral blood, sampled in the second trimester of pregnancy. The sequence came from a female donor with multiple sclerosis, enrolled in a pregnancy study.

The CDR3 reads CSVAGLAGGLYEQYF. CDR3 in DNA: TGCAGCGTTGCCGGGCTAGCGGGAGGGCTCTACGAGCAGTACTTC. This rearrangement joins TRBV29-1 to TRBJ2-7; 12 bases map to TRBD2. Germline values: CDR1 SQVTM, CDR2 ANQGSEA. Trimming took 4 bases from V and 3 from J; bases not matched to a gene: 7. This CDR3 comprises 15 residues.